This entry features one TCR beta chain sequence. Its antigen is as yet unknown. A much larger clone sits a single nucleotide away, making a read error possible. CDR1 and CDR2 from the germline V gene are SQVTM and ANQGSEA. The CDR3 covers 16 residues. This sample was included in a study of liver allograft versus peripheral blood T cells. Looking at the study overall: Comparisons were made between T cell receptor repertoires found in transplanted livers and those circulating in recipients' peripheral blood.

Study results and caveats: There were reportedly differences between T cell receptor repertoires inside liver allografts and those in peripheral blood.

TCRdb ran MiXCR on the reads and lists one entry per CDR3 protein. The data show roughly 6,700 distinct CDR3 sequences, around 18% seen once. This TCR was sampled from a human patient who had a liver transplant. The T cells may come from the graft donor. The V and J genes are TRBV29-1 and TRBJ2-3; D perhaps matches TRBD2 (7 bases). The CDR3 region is CGVYGTIGGGTDTQYF. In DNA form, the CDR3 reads TGCGGCGTATACGGGACTATAGGGGGGGGGACAGATACGCAGTATTTT.